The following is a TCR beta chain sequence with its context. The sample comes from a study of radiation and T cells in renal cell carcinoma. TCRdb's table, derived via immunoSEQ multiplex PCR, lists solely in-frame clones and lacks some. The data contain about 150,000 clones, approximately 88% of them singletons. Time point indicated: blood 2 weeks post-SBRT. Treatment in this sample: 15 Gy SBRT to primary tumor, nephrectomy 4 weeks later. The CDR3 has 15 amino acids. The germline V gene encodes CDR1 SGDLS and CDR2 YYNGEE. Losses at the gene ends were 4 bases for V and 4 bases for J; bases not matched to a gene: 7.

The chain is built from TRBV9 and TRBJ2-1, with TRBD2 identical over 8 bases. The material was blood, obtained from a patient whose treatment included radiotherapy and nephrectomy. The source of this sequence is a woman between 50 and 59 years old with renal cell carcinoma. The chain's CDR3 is CASSSRGGAYNEQFF. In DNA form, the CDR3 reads TGTGCCAGCAGCTCCCGGGGGGGGGCGTACAATGAGCAGTTCTTC.